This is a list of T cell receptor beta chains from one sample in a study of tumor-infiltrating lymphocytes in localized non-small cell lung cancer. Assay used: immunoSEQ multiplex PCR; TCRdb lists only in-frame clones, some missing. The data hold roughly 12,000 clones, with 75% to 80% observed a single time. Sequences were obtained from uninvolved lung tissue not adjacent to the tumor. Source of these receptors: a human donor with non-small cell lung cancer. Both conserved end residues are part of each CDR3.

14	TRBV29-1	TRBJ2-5	CSVGAKREGETQYF
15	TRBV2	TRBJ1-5	CASSARETGNQPQHF
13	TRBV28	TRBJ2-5	CASTGGRGETQYF
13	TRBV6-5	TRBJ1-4	CASSYSGVSKLFF
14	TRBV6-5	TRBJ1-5	CASSFDSTAQPQHF
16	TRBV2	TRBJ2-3	CASSVVAGGLRDTQYF
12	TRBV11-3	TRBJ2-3	CASSLGTDTQYF
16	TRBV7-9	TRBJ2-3	CASSPRGSKQTDTQYF
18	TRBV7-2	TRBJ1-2	CASSLDLFRSGFNYGYTF
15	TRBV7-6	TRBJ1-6	CASSSTTGSNSPLHF
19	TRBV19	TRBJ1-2	CASSIVIGTGGRGNYGYTF
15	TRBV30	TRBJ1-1	CAWSGGQGRNTEAFF
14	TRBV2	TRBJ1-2	CASTIWAGENGYTF
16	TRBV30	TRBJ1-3	CAWEGPIPGSGNTIYF
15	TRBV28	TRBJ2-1	CASTSLLGVAAEQFF
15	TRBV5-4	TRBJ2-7	CASSPRQGWSYEQYF
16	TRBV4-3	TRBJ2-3	CASSRFSGTSTDTQYF
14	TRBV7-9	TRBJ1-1	CASSLGGAKIEAFF
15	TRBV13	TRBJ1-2	CASSLYRTGGDGYTF
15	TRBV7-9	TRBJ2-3	CASSSSGGGTDTQYF
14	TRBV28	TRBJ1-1	CASSAGELNTEAFF
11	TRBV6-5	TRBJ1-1	CASSDRGGAFF
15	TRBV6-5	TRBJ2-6	CASSSTGSGANVLTF
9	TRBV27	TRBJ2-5	CASKGTQYF
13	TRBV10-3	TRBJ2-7	CAIGRDRLYEQYF
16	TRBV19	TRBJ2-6	CASGQVPISGANVLTF
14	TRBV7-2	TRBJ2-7	CASRPDRDSYEQYF
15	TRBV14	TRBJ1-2	CASSLWRGWNYGYTF
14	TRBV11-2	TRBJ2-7	CASSQTGLGGEQYF
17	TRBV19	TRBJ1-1	CASSIDLTGGMGTEAFF
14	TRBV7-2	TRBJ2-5	CASSLQAGGHTQYF
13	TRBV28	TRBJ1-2	CASSLSRGGGYTF
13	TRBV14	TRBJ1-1	CASSQDNSEEAFF
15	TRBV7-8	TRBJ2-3	CASSLWIGVTDTQYF
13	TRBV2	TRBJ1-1	CASRGDMNTEAFF
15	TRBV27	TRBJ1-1	CASSLLGGEGTEAFF
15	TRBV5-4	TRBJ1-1	CASSVRSRGKTEAFF
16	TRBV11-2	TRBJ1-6	CASSLLPGTVVSPLHF
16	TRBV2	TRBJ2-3	CASSETPGLGADTQYF
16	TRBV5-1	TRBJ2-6	CASSLSGQSGANVLTF